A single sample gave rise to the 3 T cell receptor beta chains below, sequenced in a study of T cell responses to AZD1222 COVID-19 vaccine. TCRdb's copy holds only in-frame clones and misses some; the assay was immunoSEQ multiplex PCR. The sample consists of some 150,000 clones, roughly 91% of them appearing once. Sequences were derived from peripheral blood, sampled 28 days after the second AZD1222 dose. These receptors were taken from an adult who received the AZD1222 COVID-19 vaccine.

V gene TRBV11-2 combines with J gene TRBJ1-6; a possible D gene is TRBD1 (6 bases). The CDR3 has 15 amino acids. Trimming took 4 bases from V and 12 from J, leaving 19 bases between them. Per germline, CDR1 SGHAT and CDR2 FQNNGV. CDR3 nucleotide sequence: TGTGCCAGCAGCTCGGTAGCGGGGGCTGGGGGACCCCTCCACTTT. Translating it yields CASSSVAGAGGPLHF. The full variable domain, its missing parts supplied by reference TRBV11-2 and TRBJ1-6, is EAGVAQSPRYKIIEKRQSVAFWCNPISGHATLYWYQQILGQGPKLLIQFQNNGVVDDSQLPKDRFSAERLKGVDSTLKIQPAKLEDSAVYLCASSSVAGAGGPLHFGNGTRLTVT.

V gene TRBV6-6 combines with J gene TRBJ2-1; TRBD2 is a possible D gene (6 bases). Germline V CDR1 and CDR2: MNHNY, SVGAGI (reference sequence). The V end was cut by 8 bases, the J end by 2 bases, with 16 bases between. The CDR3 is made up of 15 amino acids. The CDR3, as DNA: TGTGCCAGCGGGCCGGCGGGGCTACCCTACAATGAGCAGTTCTTC. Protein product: CASGPAGLPYNEQFF.

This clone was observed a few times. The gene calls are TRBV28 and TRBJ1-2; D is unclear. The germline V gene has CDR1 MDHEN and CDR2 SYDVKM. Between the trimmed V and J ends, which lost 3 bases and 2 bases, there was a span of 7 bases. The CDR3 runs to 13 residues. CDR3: CASSFSGNYGYTF. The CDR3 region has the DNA TGTGCCAGCAGTTTCAGTGGCAACTATGGCTACACCTTC.